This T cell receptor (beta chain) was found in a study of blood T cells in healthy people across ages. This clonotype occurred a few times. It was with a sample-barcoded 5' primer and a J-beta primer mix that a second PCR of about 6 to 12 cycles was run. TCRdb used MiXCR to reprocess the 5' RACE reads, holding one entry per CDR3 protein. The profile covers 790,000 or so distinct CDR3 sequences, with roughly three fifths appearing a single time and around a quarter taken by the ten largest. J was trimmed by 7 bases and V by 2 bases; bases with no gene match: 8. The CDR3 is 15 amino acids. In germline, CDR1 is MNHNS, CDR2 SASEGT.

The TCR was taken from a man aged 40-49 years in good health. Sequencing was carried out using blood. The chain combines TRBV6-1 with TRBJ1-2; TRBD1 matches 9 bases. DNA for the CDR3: TGTGCCAGCAGTGAAACGGGACAGGGTACGAGTGGCTACACCTTC. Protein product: CASSETGQGTSGYTF.